A single sample gave rise to the 29 T cell receptor beta chains below, sequenced in a study of blood T cell repertoires in COVID-19. Sequencing was performed with immunoSEQ multiplex PCR; in TCRdb, only in-frame clones are kept and a portion is missing. This table holds roughly 200,000 clones, 70% to 90% found once. Sequencing input: peripheral blood. The receptors derive from a human donor with active or convalescent COVID-19. The donor label of this sample is uncertain.

V usage is TRBV5-8 and J usage is TRBJ1-3; D is unclear. V was pared by 1 base and J by 4 bases, with 12 bases between. CDR1 and CDR2 from the germline V gene are SGHTS and YDEGEE. The length of the CDR3 is 15 residues. The CDR3 DNA reads TGTGCCAGCAGCTTGCGGCCGGGTAGCGGAAACACCATATATTTT. It encodes CASSLRPGSGNTIYF.

This clone has only a few counts. The genes are TRBV10-3 and TRBJ2-1; TRBD1 is a possible D gene (6 bases). The ends were cut back, 10 bases at V and 9 bases at J, with 16 bases in the middle. The CDR3 sequence is 12 residues long. Germline lookup yields CDR1 ENHRY and CDR2 SYGVKD. The CDR3 here is CATLGGRGEQFF. CDR3 nucleotide sequence: TGTGCCACGTTAGGGGGACGCGGTGAGCAGTTCTTC.

This clone appeared once. This sequence joins TRBV7-2 and TRBJ2-6, with 10 positions matching TRBD1. CDR1 and CDR2 (germline): SGHTA, FQGNSA. The ends lost 5 bases at V and 3 bases at J; junction bases unmatched: 7. The CDR3 consists of 17 residues. As DNA, the CDR3 is TGTGCCAGCAGCCCAGGACAGGGGGGTGGTGGGGCCAACGTCCTGACTTTC. This encodes CASSPGQGGGGANVLTF.

V gene TRBV6-2 or TRBV6-3 combines with J gene TRBJ1-5; D uncertain. This CDR3 region has 13 residues. Germline values: CDR1 MNHEY, CDR2 SVGEGT. The V and J ends lost 4 bases and 0 bases respectively, with 4 bases between them. CDR3 DNA sequence: TGTGCCAGCAGTTTTTATAGCAATCAGCCCCAGCATTTT. Its translation: CASSFYSNQPQHF.

There are many counts of this clone. The rearrangement joins TRBV10-3 to TRBJ2-3, with 8 bases identical to TRBD2. Germline CDR1 and CDR2: ENHRY and SYGVKD. V was pared by 7 bases and J by 1 base, with 4 bases of the junction left unmatched. This CDR3 comprises 14 residues. CDR3 sequence reads: CAIKAGGGTDTQYF. CDR3 sequence (DNA): TGTGCCATCAAGGCGGGAGGCGGCACAGATACGCAGTATTTT.

The CDR3 reads CASSEALRASGGTETQYF. CDR3 sequence (DNA): TGTGCCAGCAGTGAAGCGCTTCGAGCTAGCGGGGGGACGGAGACCCAGTACTTC. This chain joins TRBV6-1 and TRBJ2-5, with 11 bases fitting TRBD2. Per the germline V gene, CDR1 is MNHNS and CDR2 is SASEGT. The CDR3 runs to 18 residues. Germline trimming cut 0 bases from V and 5 bases from J; bases unmatched to any gene: 11.

The CDR3 nucleotides read TGTGCCATCTCCCTCGGGCGGGAGCCGTACCAAGAGACCCAGTACTTC. It codes for CAISLGREPYQETQYF. This chain connects TRBV11-3 to TRBJ2-5; 7 bases are shared with TRBD2. The junction had 14 bases not matched to a gene; V was cut back by 10 bases and J by 0 bases. The CDR3 totals 16 residues. CDR1 is SGHNT, CDR2 YENEEA, per germline.

The chain combines TRBV11-1 with TRBJ2-7; the D is unclear. V dropped 5 bases and J dropped 5 bases, with 16 bases sitting between them. Germline assignment: CDR1 SGHAT and CDR2 FQDESV (reference sequence). The CDR3 has 14 amino acids. Here the CDR3 DNA reads TGTGCCAGCAGCCCTCGACGTGGGCTACACGAGCAGTACTTC. This encodes CASSPRRGLHEQYF.

This clone was found once. The chain combines TRBV12-5 with TRBJ1-6; D gene unclear. V was clipped by 1 base and J by 7 bases, with 5 bases between them. Germline V CDR1 and CDR2: LGHNT, FRNRAP. This CDR3 has 13 residues. The CDR3 is CASGLGGNSPLHF. CDR3 in DNA: TGTGCTAGTGGTTTGGGCGGGAATTCACCCCTCCACTTT.

V gene TRBV19 combines with J gene TRBJ2-7, with D possibly TRBD2 on 7 matching bases. CDR1 and CDR2 from the germline V gene are LNHDA and SQIVND (reference sequence). The CDR3 contains 17 residues. Trimming removed 7 bases from V and 9 bases from J, with 31 bases in between. CDR3 in amino acids: CASILILAREIGGGQYF. The CDR3, as DNA: TGTGCCAGTATATTGATTCTTGCGCGGGAGATAGGAGGGGGGCAGTACTTC.

There are a few counts of this clone. The chain links TRBV10-3 to TRBJ2-6; weak D call: TRBD1 (5 bases). Per the germline V gene, CDR1 is ENHRY and CDR2 is SYGVKD. The CDR3 is made up of 15 amino acids. V lost 5 bases and J lost 0, with 8 bases in between. The chain's CDR3 is CAISRQTSGANVLTF. The DNA for the CDR3 is TGTGCCATCAGTCGACAGACCTCTGGGGCCAACGTCCTGACTTTC.

The V gene is TRBV3-1 (or the pseudogene TRBV3-2), the J gene TRBJ2-5, with 8 positions matching TRBD2. J gave up 4 bases and V 1 base, and 11 bases lay outside the gene matches. CDR3 length: 17 residues. The germline CDR1 and CDR2 sequences are LGHDT and YNNKEL (reference sequence). The CDR3 protein is CASSQGGASGYLETQYF. Written as DNA, the CDR3 is TGTGCCAGCAGCCAAGGAGGGGCTAGCGGGTACCTAGAGACCCAGTACTTC.

The chain carries TRBV9 and TRBJ1-1; D unresolved. The CDR3 loop spans 14 amino acids. Germline CDR1 reads SGDLS; CDR2 reads YYNGEE. V was trimmed by 3 bases and J by 3 bases, leaving 12 bases between them. The CDR3 DNA reads TGTGCCAGCAGCGCGAGAGGGAGGGACACTGAAGCTTTCTTT. Amino acid sequence: CASSARGRDTEAFF.

The chain uses TRBV5-1 and TRBJ2-7; the D gene is possibly TRBD1 (5 bases). Trimming removed 4 bases at V and 5 bases at J, with 16 bases between. Germline loops: CDR1 SGHRS, CDR2 YFSETQ. CDR3 length equals 14 residues. The CDR3 region has the DNA TGCGCCAGCAGCGGGTCATGGGGCAAGGACGAGCAGTACTTC. Translated, it gives CASSGSWGKDEQYF.

The chain carries TRBV6-5 and TRBJ2-1; D is perhaps TRBD2 (6 bases). CDR1 is MNHEY, CDR2 SVGAGI, per germline. There are 15 residues in the CDR3. Deletions cut 6 bases from V and 3 bases from J, with 15 bases between. For the CDR3, the DNA is TGTGCCAGCAGGTTGGGGGGTTTTTTCTACAATGAGCAGTTCTTC. Translated, it gives CASRLGGFFYNEQFF.

The J gene is TRBJ2-2, the V gene TRBV24-1; D is perhaps TRBD1 (5 bases). The CDR3 runs to 15 residues. Germline CDR1 and CDR2: KGHDR and SFDVKD. The V end lost 5 bases, the J end lost 0 bases, and 9 bases lay between the germline ends. Here the CDR3 reads CATSGQLANTGELFF. As DNA, the CDR3 is TGTGCCACCAGTGGACAGTTGGCGAACACCGGGGAGCTGTTTTTT.

The chain uses TRBV11-2 and TRBJ2-1; D is perhaps TRBD1 (5 bases). From germline, CDR1 is SGHAT and CDR2 FQNNGV. The CDR3 loop spans 14 amino acids. The V end was cut by 4 bases, the J end by 7 bases, with 14 bases between. CDR3 coding DNA: TGTGCCAGCAGCTCCGGCAGGGTTTTAAATGAGCAGTTCTTC. Translating it yields CASSSGRVLNEQFF.

Points on this clone: Additional DNA sequences in this sample encode the identical CDR3. The chain is built from TRBV19 and TRBJ2-5; perhaps TRBD1 as D (5 bases). From germline, CDR1 is LNHDA and CDR2 SQIVND (reference sequence). The CDR3 sequence is 16 residues long. V was trimmed by 1 base and J by 0 bases, leaving 12 bases between them. The CDR3 bases are TGTGCCAGTAGTATAGGGGGCGGATTGTACCAAGAGACCCAGTACTTC. Translating it yields CASSIGGGLYQETQYF.

This clone showed up just once. The chain joins TRBV12-5 to TRBJ1-2, with D possibly matching TRBD1 (6 bases). From germline, CDR1 is LGHNT and CDR2 FRNRAP. Trimming took 2 bases from V and 2 from J, leaving 12 bases between them. There are 15 residues in the CDR3. CDR3 nucleotide sequence: TGTGCTAGTGGTTTGTCATCCACAGGGAACTATGGCTACACCTTC. Translated: CASGLSSTGNYGYTF.

The V call is TRBV6-6, the J call TRBJ2-3; tentative D call: TRBD1 (6 bases). This CDR3 has 16 residues. The V end lost 6 bases, the J end lost 6 bases, and 22 bases lay between the germline ends. Germline CDR1 and CDR2: MNHNY and SVGAGI (reference sequence). CDR3 DNA sequence: TGTGCCAGCAGGTCGACAGGCTCCCAATTCGGGGATACGCAGTATTTT. Protein: CASRSTGSQFGDTQYF.

CDR3 in DNA: TGTGCCAGTAGTGACTTGGATCGGAAAGCGGGAGAAGGGGGCCAAGAGACCCAGTACTTC. Protein: CASSDLDRKAGEGGQETQYF. This chain joins TRBV19 and TRBJ2-5, with 8 positions matching TRBD2. The CDR3 runs 20 residues. CDR1 LNHDA and CDR2 SQIVND come from the germline V gene (reference sequence). Losses at the gene ends were 5 bases for V and 1 base for J; bases not matched to a gene: 21.

This sequence joins TRBV12-2 and TRBJ2-2; TRBD1, the table's D call, lacks a check against the DNA. TRBV12-2 counts as a pseudogene. The CDR3 consists of 18 residues. The CDR3 DNA reads TGTGCAAGTCGCCCACCGTTACTGGGCGCCTCGAACACCGGGGAGCTGTTTTTT. This gives the protein CASRPPLLGASNTGELFF.

CDR3 sequence (DNA): TGTGCCATCAGTGAGCGAACTAGCGGGATCACAGATACGCAGTATTTT. Protein product: CAISERTSGITDTQYF. The V and J genes are TRBV10-3 and TRBJ2-3, with TRBD2 identical over 10 bases. The V gene's germline CDR1 is ENHRY and CDR2 SYGVKD. The CDR3 runs to 16 residues. V lost 2 bases and J lost 2; bases outside the gene matches: 4.

In this sample, this clone turned up once. The chain combines TRBV11-2 with TRBJ2-2, with a weak D call TRBD2 (6 bases). This CDR3 has 18 residues. Deletions cut 5 bases from V and 2 bases from J, with 21 bases between. CDR1 is SGHAT, CDR2 FQNNGV, per germline. The CDR3 bases are TGTGCCAGCAGCCCCATGCTAGCGTACCGACTAAACACCGGGGAGCTGTTTTTT. This codes for CASSPMLAYRLNTGELFF.

This rearrangement joins TRBV27 to TRBJ2-3, with a weak D call TRBD2 (5 bases). Deletions cut 3 bases from V and 1 base from J, with 8 bases between. The germline V gene has CDR1 MNHEY and CDR2 SMNVEV (reference sequence). This CDR3 region has 14 residues. The CDR3 reads CASSFLGGTDTQYF. The CDR3, as DNA: TGTGCCAGCAGTTTCCTCGGGGGCACAGATACGCAGTATTTT.

The chain combines TRBV29-1 with TRBJ2-5; 7 nucleotides match TRBD2. Trimming took 6 bases from V and 4 from J; bases not matched to a gene: 8. The CDR3 runs to 13 residues. Germline lookup yields CDR1 SQVTM and CDR2 ANQGSEA. CDR3 in DNA: TGCAGCGTCCTGGGGAGGGGTGGAGAGACCCAGTACTTC. It encodes CSVLGRGGETQYF.

This chain uses TRBV11-2 with TRBJ2-3; 7 bases agree with TRBD1. Germline V gene lookup returns CDR1 SGHAT and CDR2 FQNNGV. Losses at the gene ends were 7 bases for V and 4 bases for J; bases not matched to a gene: 14. The CDR3 loop spans 16 amino acids. CDR3 protein: CASNKDRSENADTQYF. In nucleotides, the CDR3 is TGTGCCAGCAACAAGGACAGGTCTGAAAACGCAGATACGCAGTATTTT.

The rearrangement joins TRBV6-6 to TRBJ1-2; D remains unclear. CDR1 and CDR2 from the germline V gene are MNHNY and SVGAGI (reference sequence). Trimming stripped 4 bases from V and 2 bases from J, with 8 bases between. This CDR3 comprises 13 residues. CDR3 coding DNA: TGTGCCAGCAGTTCTCAGGCCAACTATGGCTACACCTTC. Protein product: CASSSQANYGYTF.

The V and J genes are TRBV7-3 and TRBJ2-3; 8 bases are shared with TRBD2. The CDR3 covers 15 residues. Trimming at V came to 5 bases and at J to 2 bases, leaving 6 bases not matched to a gene. Germline V gene sequence: CDR1 SGHTA, CDR2 FQGTGA. The CDR3 loop reads CASSPLRGATDTQYF. CDR3 nucleotides: TGTGCCAGCAGCCCGTTGCGGGGGGCCACAGATACGCAGTATTTT.